This TCR beta chain was sequenced during a study of blood T cell repertoires in COVID-19. About the research overall: Acute and convalescent COVID-19 specimens originated in the United States, Italy and Spain.

Measured with immunoSEQ multiplex PCR; TCRdb has only the in-frame clones, and not every one. The data show about 500,000 clones, 89% seen once. Germline-derived CDR1 and CDR2 are KGHSH and LQKENI. V dropped 0 bases and J dropped 5; count of bases not matched to a gene: 14. The CDR3 contains 18 residues. Sequencing was carried out using peripheral blood. This TCR was recovered from a man between 18 and 29 years old with COVID-19, enrolled during active disease. The chain joins TRBV18 to TRBJ2-5; 8 bases are shared with TRBD1. The CDR3 DNA is TGTGCCAGCTCACCACCGCGCTTGATGCAGGGGGCTCAGGAGACCCAGTACTTC. Protein sequence: CASSPPRLMQGAQETQYF.